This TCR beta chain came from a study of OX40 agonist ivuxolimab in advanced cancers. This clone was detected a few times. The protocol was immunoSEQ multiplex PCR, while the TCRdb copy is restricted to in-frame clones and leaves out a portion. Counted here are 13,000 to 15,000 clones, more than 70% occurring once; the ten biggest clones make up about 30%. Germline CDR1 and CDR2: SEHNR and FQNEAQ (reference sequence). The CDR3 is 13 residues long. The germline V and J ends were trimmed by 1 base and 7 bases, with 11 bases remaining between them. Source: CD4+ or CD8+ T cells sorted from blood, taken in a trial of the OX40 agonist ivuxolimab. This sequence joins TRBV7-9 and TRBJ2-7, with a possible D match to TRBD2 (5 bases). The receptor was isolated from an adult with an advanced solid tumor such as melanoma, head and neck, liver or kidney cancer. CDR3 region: CASSLGGVSEQYF. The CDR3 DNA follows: TGTGCCAGCAGCTTAGGGGGAGTAAGTGAGCAGTACTTC.